The clone carrying this T cell receptor (beta chain) occurred many times. Its target is unknown. Read sequence stops 3 residues before the CDR3 end, and the germline J gene provides the missing end. This sample was taken from a study of T cell clonality in common variable immunodeficiency. Overall study findings and caveats: What drives increased CVID clonality needs T cell subpopulation sequencing. Common variable immunodeficiency TCR beta sequences reportedly had fewer deletions and N-nucleotide insertions.

Data came from immunoSEQ multiplex PCR; TCRdb stores just in-frame clones and leaves some out. Recorded here are about 66,000 clones, none singletons. The CDR3 has 14 amino acids. The germline gives CDR1 SGHTS, CDR2 YDEGEE. V lost 5 bases, J lost 5 bases, and 16 bases lay in between. The source of this sequence is a person between 18 and 75 years old in good health. Sequencing was done on a sample of peripheral blood mononuclear cells. The V and J genes are TRBV5-8 and TRBJ1-2, with unresolved D. CDR3 protein: CASSSSGLGYGYTF. CDR3 bases read: TGTGCCAGCAGTTCCTCTGGGTTAGGGTATGGC.